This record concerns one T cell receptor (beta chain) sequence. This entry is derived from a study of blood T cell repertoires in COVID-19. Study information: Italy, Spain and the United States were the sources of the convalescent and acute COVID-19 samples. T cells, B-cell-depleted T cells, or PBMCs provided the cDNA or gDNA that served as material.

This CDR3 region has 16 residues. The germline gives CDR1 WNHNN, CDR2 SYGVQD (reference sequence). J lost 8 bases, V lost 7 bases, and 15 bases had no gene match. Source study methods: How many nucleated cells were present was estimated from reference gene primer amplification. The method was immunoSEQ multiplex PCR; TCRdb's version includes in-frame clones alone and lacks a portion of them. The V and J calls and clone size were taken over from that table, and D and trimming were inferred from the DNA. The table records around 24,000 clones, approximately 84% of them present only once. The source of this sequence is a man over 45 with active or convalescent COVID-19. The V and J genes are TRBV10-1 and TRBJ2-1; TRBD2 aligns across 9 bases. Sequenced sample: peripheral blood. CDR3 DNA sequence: TGCGCCAGCATCGGGTTTAGCGGGAGAGGTCGCGATGAGCAGTTCTTC. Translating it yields CASIGFSGRGRDEQFF.